The clone carrying this TCR beta chain showed up just a few times. Its cognate antigen is unknown. Time point of the sample: sample taken at primary tumor resection. Sequencing was performed on whole RNA extracted from tumor and nontumor lung tissue, or from frozen PBMC, and the material was left unsorted. The data stem from a study of spatial heterogeneity in lung cancer. Looking at the study overall: A consistent excess of beta-chain over alpha-chain sequences was detected. The average appearance count of each unique TCR and UMI combination in raw reads was more than nine.

Germline CDR1 is DFQATT and CDR2 is SNEGSKA (reference sequence). V lost 3 bases to trimming and J lost 0 bases; unmatched junction nucleotides: 6. The CDR3 contains 15 residues. Regarding the study as a whole: Ubiquitous expanded tumor TCRs showed up in blood more at resection than follow-up.

From the 5' RACE reads, TCRdb called clonotypes with MiXCR, one entry per CDR3 protein. This table holds tens of thousands of distinct CDR3 sequences, approximately 12% found once. The sequenced sample was PBMCs, obtained at surgery. The V and J genes are TRBV20-1 and TRBJ2-3; 7 bases agree with TRBD2. This TCR derives from a male donor with early-stage non-small cell lung cancer. The CDR3 protein is CSARSLAPSTDTQYF. The CDR3 DNA sequence: TGCAGTGCTAGGTCACTAGCGCCCAGCACAGATACGCAGTATTTT.